Below, 20 T cell receptor beta chains from the same sample are listed, as sequenced in a study of blood T cell repertoires in COVID-19. Here immunoSEQ multiplex PCR was the method, and the copy in TCRdb shows in-frame clones only, minus some. This repertoire shows fewer than 500,000 clones, over 85% found once; its top ten account for 0.65% to 1%. The sequencing sample was made of peripheral blood. The source of these receptors is a man aged 18 to 29 with COVID-19, enrolled during active disease.

V usage is TRBV6-5 and J usage is TRBJ1-1; D is unclear. The CDR3 runs 13 residues. V lost 6 bases, J lost 1 base, and 9 bases lay in between. The germline V gene encodes CDR1 MNHEY and CDR2 SVGAGI. The CDR3 sequence is CASRVGPNTEAFF. DNA of the CDR3: TGTGCCAGCAGGGTGGGCCCGAACACTGAAGCTTTCTTT.

This rearrangement joins TRBV11-3 to TRBJ2-6; D call uncertain. The CDR3 consists of 14 residues. With 4 bases removed from V and 3 bases from J, the gap between germline ends came to 7 bases. Germline CDR1 SGHNT, CDR2 YENEEA. CDR3 protein: CASSSVDGANVLTF. The CDR3 bases are TGTGCCAGCAGCTCTGTAGATGGGGCCAACGTCCTGACTTTC.

The chain has TRBV6-5 and TRBJ2-7; 9 bases agree with TRBD1. The CDR3 extends over 15 amino acids. V dropped 6 bases and J dropped 4; count of bases not matched to a gene: 10. Germline CDR1 is MNHEY and CDR2 is SVGAGI. The CDR3: CASSALRTGVYEQYF. The CDR3 coding sequence is TGTGCCAGCAGCGCACTCAGGACAGGGGTATACGAGCAGTACTTC.

This chain connects TRBV6-1 to TRBJ2-7; no clear D. The germline gives CDR1 MNHNS, CDR2 SASEGT. The CDR3 length is 13 residues. V was trimmed by 3 bases and J by 4 bases, leaving 10 bases between them. The CDR3 region has the DNA TGTGCCAGCAGTGATCTGAGTGTGTACGAGCAGTACTTC. Amino acid sequence: CASSDLSVYEQYF.

The CDR3 coding sequence is TGTGCCACCAGCAGAGATCTACAGACAACTAATGAAAAACTGTTTTTT. This codes for CATSRDLQTTNEKLFF. The chain links TRBV15 to TRBJ1-4; D call uncertain. The ends were cut back, 0 bases at V and 0 bases at J, with 8 bases in the middle. Germline CDR1 LNHNV, CDR2 YYDKDF (reference sequence). CDR3 length equals 16 residues.

CDR3 region: CGTGESNQPQHF. The DNA of the CDR3 is TGTGGTACGGGGGAAAGCAATCAGCCCCAGCATTTT. The rearrangement joins TRBV6-6 to TRBJ1-5, with D maybe TRBD1 (5 bases). This CDR3 is 12 amino acids long. CDR1 and CDR2 from the germline V gene are MNHNY and SVGAGI (reference sequence).

The chain has TRBV11-2 and TRBJ2-7, with D hard to call. CDR1 and CDR2 from the germline V gene are SGHAT and FQNNGV. Trimming cost V 5 bases and J 2 bases, with 13 bases left between them. The CDR3 runs 14 residues. This CDR3 reads CASSLVRSTYEQYF. CDR3 DNA sequence: TGTGCCAGCAGCCTTGTGCGCTCGACCTACGAGCAGTACTTC.

The chain has TRBV9 and TRBJ2-3; a weak D match, TRBD2 (6 bases). V was shortened by 0 bases and J by 7 bases, with 18 bases between the two germline ends. Germline CDR1 SGDLS, CDR2 YYNGEE. CDR3 length: 16 amino acids. The CDR3 bases are TGTGCCAGCAGCGTAGAATGGGCTAGCGAGATGAATACGCAGTATTTT. Amino acids: CASSVEWASEMNTQYF.

This clone has just one count. The rearrangement joins TRBV2 to TRBJ1-2; TRBD1 agrees at 7 bases. With V trimmed by 4 bases and J by 3 bases, 8 bases remained unmatched. The CDR3 extends over 15 amino acids. Germline V gene sequence: CDR1 SNHLY, CDR2 FYNNEI. CDR3 amino acids: CASSVVPQGDYGYTF. Here the CDR3 DNA reads TGTGCCAGCAGTGTAGTGCCTCAGGGGGACTATGGCTACACCTTC.

The chain combines TRBV5-1 with TRBJ2-1; tentatively, D is TRBD2 (6 bases). Per the germline V gene, CDR1 is SGHRS and CDR2 is YFSETQ. The V and J ends lost 1 base and 2 bases respectively, with 10 bases between them. CDR3 size: 15 residues. The CDR3 coding sequence is TGCGCCAGCAGCTTGCAGCGGGTCGCCTACAATGAGCAGTTCTTC. Translation gives CASSLQRVAYNEQFF.

This clone has just one count. The chain joins TRBV10-3 to TRBJ1-1; D gene unclear. The germline V and J ends were trimmed by 9 bases and 0 bases, with 11 bases remaining between them. CDR1 is ENHRY, CDR2 SYGVKD, per germline. The CDR3 consists of 13 residues. CDR3 sequence reads: CAITANLNTEAFF. The CDR3 coding sequence is TGTGCCATTACCGCGAACTTGAACACTGAAGCTTTCTTT.

The chain employs TRBV25-1 and TRBJ2-7; D is undetermined. CDR3 length: 14 residues. The germline CDR1 and CDR2 sequences are MGHDK and SYGVNS. The V gene lost 2 bases and the J gene lost 1 base, with 9 bases spanning the gap. Here the CDR3 DNA reads TGTGCCAGCAGTGAAGCCGGGTTATCCTACGAGCAGTACTTC. This codes for CASSEAGLSYEQYF.

This clone has a handful of counts. The chain employs TRBV15 and TRBJ2-7; maybe TRBD1 (5 bases). The CDR3 is made up of 13 amino acids. Deletions cut 1 base from V and 3 bases from J, with 7 bases between. CDR1 and CDR2 (germline): LNHNV, YYDKDF (reference sequence). CDR3 protein: CATSRVDSYEQYF. The DNA for the CDR3 is TGTGCCACCAGCAGAGTCGACAGCTACGAGCAGTACTTC.

This clone came up once. The chain employs TRBV2 and TRBJ1-4; D may be TRBD1 (5 bases). The germline gives CDR1 SNHLY, CDR2 FYNNEI. The CDR3 extends over 15 amino acids. V was trimmed by 6 bases and J by 0 bases, leaving 11 bases between them. CDR3 DNA: TGTGCCAGCAGATTGACAGACCCAACTAATGAAAAACTGTTTTTT. Its translation is CASRLTDPTNEKLFF. Full variable domain (remainder filled in from reference TRBV2 and TRBJ1-4): EPEVTQTPSHQVTQMGQEVILRCVPISNHLYFYWYRQILGQKVEFLVSFYNNEISEKSEIFDDQFSVERPDGSNFTLKIRSTKLEDSAMYFCASRLTDPTNEKLFFGSGTQLSVL.

The chain has TRBV6-5 and TRBJ2-2, with D possibly being TRBD2 (6 bases). V was clipped by 0 bases and J by 4 bases, with 12 bases between them. The CDR3 is made up of 16 amino acids. Looked up from germline, CDR1 is MNHEY and CDR2 is SVGAGI. The CDR3 region has the DNA TGTGCCAGCAGTTACTCTTCCGCCGGGGGCACCGGGGAGCTGTTTTTT. Protein sequence: CASSYSSAGGTGELFF.

The rearrangement links TRBV5-4 to TRBJ2-3; perhaps TRBD2 as D (7 bases). The CDR3 consists of 16 residues. V was cut by 6 bases and J by 2 bases, with 19 bases left in between. CDR1 and CDR2 (germline): SGHNT, YYREEE (reference sequence). The DNA for the CDR3 is TGTGCCAGCACCAAGGACGGGGGGCATAACACAGATACGCAGTATTTT. Residues: CASTKDGGHNTDTQYF.

The table lists this clone with a count of one. V and J are TRBV5-8 and TRBJ2-5; 8 positions agree with TRBD2. This CDR3 has 14 amino acids. V lost 4 bases, J lost 1 base, and 3 bases stayed unmatched. Germline-derived CDR1 and CDR2 are SGHTS and YDEGEE. The CDR3 spells CASSPGLAQETQYF. The CDR3 nucleotides read TGTGCCAGCAGCCCCGGACTAGCCCAAGAGACCCAGTACTTC.

CDR3 region: CASSLKGGQPQHF. The CDR3 nucleotides are TGTGCCAGCAGTTTAAAAGGGGGCCAGCCCCAGCATTTT. The chain carries TRBV27 and TRBJ1-5, with TRBD1 matching over 7 bases. Germline CDR1 and CDR2: MNHEY and SMNVEV (reference sequence). This CDR3 spans 13 amino acids. The trim removed 2 bases at V and 7 bases at J, leaving 2 bases unmatched.

The chain recombines TRBV18 with TRBJ1-1, with a tentative D call TRBD1 (5 bases). CDR3 length: 13 residues. V lost 5 bases to trimming and J lost 2 bases, with 9 bases between them. From germline, CDR1 is KGHSH and CDR2 LQKENI. CDR3 loop: CASSSDRNTEAFF. CDR3 DNA sequence: TGTGCCAGCTCATCAGACAGAAACACTGAAGCTTTCTTT.

The rearrangement links TRBV5-5 to TRBJ2-5; 7 bases align to TRBD1. Germline CDR1 is SGHKS and CDR2 is YYEKEE (reference sequence). This CDR3 is built from 15 residues. Losses at the gene ends were 0 bases for V and 1 base for J; bases not matched to a gene: 3. CDR3 nucleotides: TGTGCCAGCAGCTTGGCGCCAGGGGGCCAAGAGACCCAGTACTTC. Translation: CASSLAPGGQETQYF.